The present TCR beta chain was sequenced within a study of blood T cells in healthy people across ages. Trimming removed 6 bases from V and 8 bases from J; junction bases left unmatched: 4. The CDR3 runs 14 residues. Germline V CDR1 and CDR2: SNHLY, FYNNEI. Through a sample-barcoded 5' primer and a J-beta primer mix, a second PCR was run for roughly 7 to 12 cycles. TCRdb called the 5' RACE reads again in MiXCR, with one record for every CDR3 protein. The table shows around 780,000 distinct CDR3 sequences, with 20% to 30% occurring only once. These same records also appear under a second study, on T cells of mothers and their children.

The clonotype comes from a boy aged 5 to 17 in good health. The chain is built from TRBV2 and TRBJ1-6, with TRBD1 matching over 10 bases. The sample was blood. The CDR3 bases are TGTGCCAGCAGAGACGGGACAGGGGATTCACCCCTCCACTTT. Translating gives CASRDGTGDSPLHF.